These 15 T cell receptor beta chains were all obtained from the same sample, sequenced in a study of T cells in Graves' hyperthyroidism and ophthalmopathy. From RNA transcripts, TCR beta CDR3 regions were amplified. In the first-round RT-PCR of the TCR CDR3, the HTBI primer set was used. TCRdb reprocessed the multiplex PCR reads with MiXCR, giving one entry per CDR3 protein. The table shows 450,000 to 550,000 distinct CDR3 sequences, with approximately 25% occurring only once. The sequenced material came from blood. Source of these receptors: a woman in her 30s with Graves' ophthalmopathy.

The sample holds many counts of this clonotype. The V gene is TRBV12-3 or TRBV12-4, the J gene TRBJ2-7; D is ambiguous. V gave up 4 bases and J gave up 1 base, with 5 bases separating them. The CDR3 loop spans 12 amino acids. CDR3 region: CASSSGSYEQYF. CDR3 nucleotide sequence: TGTGCCAGCAGTTCCGGGTCCTACGAGCAGTACTTC.

This clonotype came up many times. At one boundary the junction diverges from the germline segment, which might be a read error. V gene TRBV25-1 combines with J gene TRBJ1-1; the match to TRBD1 covers 10 bases. Germline lookup yields CDR1 MGHDK and CDR2 SYGVNS. The CDR3 contains 16 residues. The CDR3 nucleotides are TGTGCCAGCAGTCCGGGACAGGGGACGTCCAACACTGAAGCTCTCTTT. This translates into CASSPGQGTSNTEALF.

J is TRBJ1-1 and V is TRBV7-3; D gene ambiguous. The length of the CDR3 is 13 residues. Trimming cost V 5 bases and J 3 bases, with 10 bases left between them. CDR1 and CDR2 (germline): SGHTA, FQGTGA. In nucleotides, the CDR3 is TGTGCCAGCAGCATCCACACAGACACTGAAGCTTTCTTT. It translates to CASSIHTDTEAFF.

The table lists this clonotype with a few counts. The rearrangement links TRBV12-3 or TRBV12-4 to TRBJ2-2; D is unresolved. Trimming pared 1 base from V and 9 bases from J, leaving 21 bases between. This CDR3 is 17 amino acids long. CDR3: CASSLERGPNPHRELFF. CDR3 nucleotide sequence: TGTGCCAGCAGTTTAGAAAGAGGCCCCAACCCTCACCGGGAGCTGTTTTTT.

The table lists this clonotype with a few counts. The chain carries TRBV7-9 and TRBJ2-2; no definite D call. The CDR3 has 13 amino acids. V lost 5 bases and J 6 bases, leaving 10 bases between the germline ends. CDR1 and CDR2 from the germline V gene are SEHNR and FQNEAQ (reference sequence). This CDR3 is CASSAGLAGELFF. In nucleotides, the CDR3 is TGTGCCAGCAGCGCCGGTTTAGCCGGGGAGCTGTTTTTT.

The genes are TRBV12-5 and TRBJ2-2, with D hard to call. Germline-derived CDR1 and CDR2 are LGHNT and FRNRAP. V lost 2 bases and J 9 bases, leaving 13 bases between the germline ends. The CDR3 length is 14 residues. In DNA, the CDR3 is TGTGCTAGTGGTTTGCTCCCAGCGAGCCGGGAGCTGTTTTTT. Translation gives CASGLLPASRELFF.

This clonotype turned up a few times. This sequence joins TRBV6-5 and TRBJ2-7, with 8 bases matching TRBD2. Germline trimming cut 2 bases from V and 4 bases from J; bases unmatched to any gene: 7. Germline V gene lookup returns CDR1 MNHEY and CDR2 SVGAGI. CDR3 size: 15 residues. The CDR3 bases are TGTGCCAGCAGTTACGGGCTAGCGGGCACGTACGAGCAGTACTTC. This sequence encodes CASSYGLAGTYEQYF.

This clonotype came up many times. The chain couples TRBV24-1 to TRBJ1-1; D call uncertain. The CDR3 loop spans 12 amino acids. Germline CDR1 and CDR2: KGHDR and SFDVKD. The V end was cut by 5 bases, the J end by 2 bases, with 5 bases between. The CDR3 DNA reads TGTGCCACCAGTGCGACAAACACTGAAGCTTTCTTT. Amino acids: CATSATNTEAFF.

This clonotype was recorded at least ten times. The chain uses TRBV20-1 and TRBJ2-7, with 12 bases fitting TRBD1. With V trimmed by 5 bases and J by 8 bases, 10 bases remained unmatched. This CDR3 is 14 amino acids long. Germline loops: CDR1 DFQATT, CDR2 SNEGSKA (reference sequence). The CDR3 here is CSAGPGQGAGKQYF. In DNA form, the CDR3 reads TGCAGTGCTGGGCCGGGACAGGGGGCAGGCAAGCAGTACTTC.

The V gene is TRBV28, the J gene TRBJ1-5, with D uncertain. This CDR3 has 13 amino acids. Germline V gives CDR1 MDHEN, CDR2 SYDVKM. V lost 8 bases to trimming and J lost 3 bases, with 11 bases between them. CDR3 amino acids: CASRPGFNQPQHF. In nucleotides, the CDR3 is TGTGCCAGCCGTCCGGGTTTCAATCAGCCCCAGCATTTT.

This clonotype was seen more than once but under ten times. The CDR3 bases are TGTGCCAGCAGTACCTCCCAGCGCGCTGAAGCTTTCTTT. Translated: CASSTSQRAEAFF. The V call is TRBV2, the J call TRBJ1-1, with D hard to call. The germline gives CDR1 SNHLY, CDR2 FYNNEI. CDR3 length: 13 amino acids. V shed 5 bases and J shed 6 bases, with 13 bases lying between them.

This clonotype has just a few counts. This chain connects TRBV7-2 to TRBJ1-5, with D uncertain. CDR1 is SGHTA, CDR2 FQGNSA, per germline. The CDR3 spans 15 residues. Trimming shortened V by 5 bases and J by 0 bases, and 11 bases separated the two germline ends. This CDR3 is CASSPGRVSNQPQHF. For the CDR3, the DNA is TGTGCCAGCAGCCCTGGACGGGTTAGCAATCAGCCCCAGCATTTT.

This chain uses TRBV12-3 or TRBV12-4 with TRBJ2-3; D is unresolved. Trimming left V 3 bases short and J 0 bases short, with 10 bases between. The CDR3 has 15 residues. CDR3 nucleotides: TGTGCCAGCAGTTTGGAAGCAGCTAGCACAGATACGCAGTATTTT. The encoded protein is CASSLEAASTDTQYF.

This clonotype was counted at least ten times. The genes are TRBV6-1 and TRBJ1-2; D remains unclear. The CDR3 spans 13 residues. The V gene lost 0 bases and the J gene lost 5 bases, with 7 bases spanning the gap. The germline V gene has CDR1 MNHNS and CDR2 SASEGT. The CDR3 nucleotides are TGTGCCAGCAGTGAAGCATCACAATATGGCTACACCTTC. Protein: CASSEASQYGYTF.

There are many counts of this clonotype. The genes are TRBV30 and TRBJ1-1; 7 bases align to TRBD1. Germline V gene data show CDR1 as GTSNPN and CDR2 as SVGIG (reference sequence). J lost 1 base, V lost 5 bases, and 4 bases had no gene match. This CDR3 is built from 13 residues. The CDR3 protein is CAWDRAGNTEAFF. The CDR3 DNA sequence: TGTGCCTGGGACAGGGCAGGGAACACTGAAGCTTTCTTT.